This T cell receptor (beta chain) appears in the sequencing data of a study of shared clonotypes between healthy human individuals. V shed 5 bases, J shed 2 bases, and the junction held 3 bases outside the gene matches. CDR3 length: 13 amino acids. The germline V gene has CDR1 SGHRS and CDR2 YFSETQ. A CD45RA+ naive subset and a CD45RA-negative memory subset were split from CD4+ cells. The table came from immunoSEQ multiplex PCR; TCRdb's copy has only in-frame clones and leaves some out. The sample carries roughly 700,000 clones, under 80% recorded once. Whole-study findings and limits: The study found lower generation probabilities in non-shared clonotypes than in those shared by all four donors.

Remarks on this clone: Its antigen is as yet unknown.

The chain carries TRBV5-1 and TRBJ2-7, with 8 bases fitting TRBD2. The sequence derives from a woman in her twenties or thirties in good health. Sequencing was carried out using memory CD4+ T cells sorted from blood. The subset here: CD45RA-negative fraction. The CDR3 DNA is TGCGCCAGCAGAGTTAGCGGGGCCTACGAGCAGTACTTC. Translating it yields CASRVSGAYEQYF.